The T cell receptor beta chain described here comes from a study of spatial heterogeneity in lung cancer (dated by TCRdb to the late 2010s). With regard to the full study: More beta-chain than alpha-chain transcripts were consistently detected, likely reflecting higher beta-chain transcript abundance. At surgery, both alpha and beta chains were TCR-sequenced in roughly 200 tumor regions, fewer than 80 matched nontumor lung samples and 56 PBMC samples. TCR transcript counts in tumor regions correlated strongly with a T cell transcriptional module score from matched bulk RNA-seq. In the raw uncorrected reads, each unique combination of TCR and UMI appeared more than ten times on average. In non-small cell lung cancer, the study made a quantitative comparison of TCR alpha and beta repertoires among multiple tumor regions, matched nontumor lung and blood. Nonsynonymous mutation counts, determined by whole-exome sequencing of tumor tissue, were related to features of the TCR repertoire. Study-wide findings and limitations: A correlation was observed between the number of expanded intratumoral alpha and beta TCRs and the tumor nonsynonymous mutation count. TCR-seq coverage of tumor T cells was estimated to be only approximately 7% for alpha chains and roughly 13% for beta chains. Confirming at a functional level the hypothesis that regional TCRs recognize regional mutations was considered to require additional single-cell paired TCR alpha and beta sequencing. Counts of ubiquitous and regional expanded TCRs were found to correlate with counts of ubiquitous and regional nonsynonymous mutations, respectively.

Library preparation was by 5' RACE. This sample was sequenced with a NextSeq 500. To allow correction of PCR and sequencing errors, the TCR library protocol tagged every TCR cDNA molecule with a unique molecular identifier. Per the original workflow: TCR identification, UMI-based error correction and CDR3 extraction were all carried out with Decombinator tools. TCRs above a frequency of 2 per 1,000, corresponding to the top 1% of the tumor frequency distribution, were defined as expanded. Expanded tumor TCRs statistically deemed absent (corrected P<0.05) from at least one tumor region were classed as regional, and all other expanded tumor TCRs were classed as ubiquitous. Each repertoire was subsampled 100 times to 5,000 TCRs, after which Renyi diversity was computed with the R vegan package. CDR3 similarity networks were built from amino acid triplet string-kernel similarity, connecting CDR3s with pairwise similarity above 0.82. TCRdb trimmed public reads at Q25 via fastp, called clones via MiXCR and kept in-frame beta chains. CDR3 protein sequences are deduplicated, and each keeps its most common genes and DNA. V and J calls and clone size were set by TCRdb, not the authors. The sample yields 25,000 to 30,000 distinct CDR3 sequences; approximately 7.7% were counted once. The biggest ten clones account for almost 25% of the sample.

Regarding this clonotype: Its binding antigen is unknown. A much larger clone is a single base away; this may be a read error.

The time point tag for this specimen amounts to: sample taken at primary tumor resection. Samples were obtained from approximately 70 patients with early-stage, untreated non-small cell lung cancer from the lung TRACERx cohort. For TCR sequencing, whole RNA was extracted from tumor and nontumor lung tissue, or from cryopreserved PBMC samples, and no cell sorting was done. A patient was chosen for TCR sequencing only when enough RNA was available from at least two tumor regions. Before being selected, tumor and adjacent nontumor lung specimens were reviewed by a lung pathologist. The V and J ends are trimmed by 5 bases and 7 bases, leaving 12 bases between them. Inclusive of the bounding cysteine and phenylalanine, the CDR3 is 11 residues long. The kept DNA is CDR3 alone, 33 bases in frame from the first base. The germline V gene (reference sequence) provides CDR1 DFQATT and CDR2 SNEGSKA.

The material sequenced was lung tumor tissue, taken at surgery. The V gene is TRBV20-1 and the J gene is TRBJ2-7; the D gene cannot be resolved reliably. The TCR sequence derives from a male donor with early-stage non-small cell lung cancer. The CDR3 reads as follows: CSAPEWGEQYF. The DNA is as follows: TGCAGTGCTCCCGAATGGGGTGAGCAGTACTTC.